The present entry profiles one TCR beta chain with its context. The antigen is unknown. With the read ending 3 residues before the CDR3 end, the germline J gene is used to fill in that end. This specimen belongs to a study of Tregs in tolerant kidney transplant recipients. Overall study results and limits: Few patients were studied, so findings need validation in larger groups. Activated donor B cell expansion appeared to reveal the most relevant donor-specific TCRbeta repertoire. In tolerant patients, donor-specific Tregs outgrew total Tregs, suggesting antigen-driven expansion.

The CDR3 covers 15 residues. Germline V lookup: CDR1 KGHSH, CDR2 LQKENI. The nonmyeloablative bone marrow transplants came from related graft donors, with transient mixed chimerism. CD4+CD25+CD127- Tregs, CD4+CD25- non-Tregs, CD4 and CD8 cells were sorted. Some clones are missing from TCRdb's copy, which holds only in-frame ones; the method was immunoSEQ multiplex PCR. The sample data list 12,000 to 15,000 clones. This specimen was CD4+ T cells from blood (PBMCs), taken 12 months after the transplant. The chain carries TRBV18 and TRBJ1-2, with 10 nucleotides matching TRBD1. The sequence came from a human patient who received a combined kidney and bone marrow transplant. Some T cells may have originated in the graft donor. The CDR3 loop is CASSPETGGARGYTF. The sequenced part of the CDR3 DNA is TGTGCCAGCTCACCAGAGACAGGGGGCGCGAGGGGC.